This T cell receptor beta chain was observed in a study of shared clonotypes between healthy human individuals. The CDR3 is made up of 15 amino acids. The junction had 5 bases not matched to a gene; V was cut back by 2 bases and J by 8 bases. Per the germline V gene, CDR1 is WNHNN and CDR2 is SYGVQD (reference sequence). Study-level points and caveats: In the sorted subsets, rarefaction showed sequencing was incomplete despite large depth. Between several donors, naive CD4 clonotypes were shared at a level of about 5%. Limitation of the genetic and exposure-history diversity represented came from the few donors.

Remarks on this clone: Its antigen is not known.

The table came from immunoSEQ multiplex PCR; TCRdb's copy has only in-frame clones and leaves some out. This table has around 1.5 million clones, roughly 98% appearing once. The material sequenced was naive CD4+ T cells sorted from blood. Subset indicated: CD45RA+ positively selected. This sequence was found in a man aged 25-45 years in good health. The chain couples TRBV10-1 to TRBJ2-1, with TRBD2 matching 11 bases. The CDR3: CASSERLAGWDEQFF. CDR3 nucleotides: TGCGCCAGCAGTGAGCGACTAGCGGGGTGGGATGAGCAGTTCTTC.